This T cell receptor (beta chain) stems from a study of OX40 agonist ivuxolimab in advanced cancers. For the study in its entirety: Ivuxolimab, which targeted the costimulatory receptor OX40 (CD134), was an agonistic, fully human IgG2 monoclonal antibody. Intravenous ivuxolimab was administered to patients every 2 weeks at six dose levels: 0.01, 0.1, 0.3, 1.5, 3 and 10 mg/kg. Among the approximately 54 dose-escalation patients, about 20 had hepatocellular carcinoma, approximately 15 melanoma, 9 renal cell carcinoma and 9 head and neck cancer. The dose-escalation cohort was roughly 87% male with a mean age of about 60 years, ranging from about 23 to 85. Patients were allowed to have had prior anti-PD-1, anti-PD-L1 or anti-CTLA-4 therapy, and approximately 39% of the dose-escalation patients had been treated with checkpoint inhibitors. Partial responses were achieved by three dose-escalation patients, of whom one had hepatocellular carcinoma and two had cutaneous melanoma. Peripheral TCRbeta sequencing was intended to test whether TCR sequence diversity was altered and clonal T-cell expansion was caused by ivuxolimab. The paper describes the monotherapy dose-escalation part (N of about 50 patients) of the phase I trial of ivuxolimab.

As to this clone: Its antigen remains unidentified. The record has no base qualities; no much larger clone is one base away.

Patients with a history of autoimmune disease or receiving systemic immunosuppression were excluded from the trial. Peripheral blood for TCR sequencing was collected from all dose cohorts at baseline, on cycle 4 day 1, and on cycle 7 day 1. Samples were obtained from an open-label, multicenter, first-in-human phase I dose-escalation trial of ivuxolimab. Adults with locally advanced or metastatic melanoma, renal cell, hepatocellular, or head and neck squamous cell carcinoma were enrolled in the trial. Before TCR sequencing, CD4+ T cells and CD8+ T cells were sorted from peripheral blood as separate populations. What the work shows at the level of the full study, not this receptor alone: In the 0.1-3.0 mg/kg groups, partial responders had among the lowest normalized peripheral clonal expansion, particularly in CD8+ T cells. Low levels of normalized T-cell clonal expansion were also shown by some nonresponding patients. Antigen specificity was not determined for the clonally expanded peripheral T cells. After ivuxolimab, expanded clones were on average more numerous among CD8+ T cells than among CD4+ T cells. At doses of 0.1 to 3.0 mg/kg, clonal expansion of both CD4+ and CD8+ blood T cells was observed from baseline to week 6.

Genomic DNA was extracted from sorted cells for sequencing of the TCRbeta CDR3 region. TCRbeta CDR3 regions were sequenced using the immunoSEQ Assay. TCRdb holds this immuneACCESS table with in-frame rearrangements only. Some clones are missing; in checked studies, unresolved V genes explain under half, and the rest has no known cause. A total of some 19,000 clones appear in this sample, roughly 80% of them only once. The top ten hold approximately 25% of the sample. This receptor was obtained from an adult with an advanced solid tumor such as melanoma, head and neck, liver or kidney cancer. This specimen consisted of CD4+ or CD8+ T cells sorted from blood, obtained in a trial of the OX40 agonist ivuxolimab.

The nucleotides are TGTGCCAGCAGCCTAGGACAGGGCAGCACTGAAGCTTTCTTT. It is translated as CASSLGQGSTEAFF. In this chain, TRBV16 is recombined with TRBJ1-1; 8 nucleotides in the junction match TRBD1. Via the germline V gene, CDR1 is KGHSY and CDR2 FQNENV. Reading from cysteine to phenylalanine, the CDR3 counts 14 amino acids. Left in the record is the CDR3 DNA by itself, 42 bases read in frame from the first base. V has 4 bases trimmed and J has 4 bases trimmed; junction bases matching no gene number 5.